This TCR beta chain derives from a study of control samples from healthy donors and cancer patients. Here immunoSEQ multiplex PCR was the method, and the copy in TCRdb shows in-frame clones only, minus some. In the table there are approximately 71,000 clones, roughly 90% of which are singletons. In the case of this clone: The junction departs from the called germline gene at one end, perhaps through a read error.

Per germline, CDR1 SGHTA and CDR2 FQGTGA. This CDR3 has 16 residues. Sequencing input: PBMCs. The clonotype comes from a man in his 60s with lung cancer. The V gene is TRBV7-3, the J gene TRBJ2-7; 8 bases agree with TRBD1. The CDR3 sequence: CASSLTGGSDRYEQYF. The CDR3, as DNA: TGTGCCAGCAGCCTAACAGGGGGATCAGATCGGTACGAGCAGTACTTC.